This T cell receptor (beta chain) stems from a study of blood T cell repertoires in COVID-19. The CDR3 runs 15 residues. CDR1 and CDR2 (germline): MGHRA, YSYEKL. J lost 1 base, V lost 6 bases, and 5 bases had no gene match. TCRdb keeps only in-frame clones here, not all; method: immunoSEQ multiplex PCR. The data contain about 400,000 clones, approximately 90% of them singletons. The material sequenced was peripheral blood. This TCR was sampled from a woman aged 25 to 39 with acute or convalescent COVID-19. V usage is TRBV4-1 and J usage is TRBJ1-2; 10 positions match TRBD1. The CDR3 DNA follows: TGCGCCAGCAGTTCGGGACAGGGGATTAACTATGGCTACACCTTC. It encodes CASSSGQGINYGYTF.